This T cell receptor (beta chain) is drawn from a study of blood T cell repertoires in COVID-19. Overall study context: PBMCs, B-cell-depleted T cells, or T cells were the source of the cDNA or gDNA that made up the material.

The cohort comprised adults aged about 18 to 100 years residing in about two dozen US areas. Grouping used clinical history reported by participants in a survey and questionnaire. Germline loops: CDR1 LGHNA, CDR2 YNFKEQ. CDR3 length: 16 amino acids. The ends were cut back, 3 bases at V and 0 bases at J, with 14 bases in the middle. In the authors' methods: By means of reference gene primer amplification, nucleated cell counts were estimated. Profiled with immunoSEQ multiplex PCR; TCRdb holds only in-frame clones, not every one. Clonal size and the V and J genes are those of that table, whereas D and trimming came from the DNA. The table lists roughly 150,000 clones, 80% of them singletons.

This clonotype originated in a man aged 40-50 years who had recovered from COVID-19. This rearrangement joins TRBV4-2 to TRBJ1-1, with D possibly matching TRBD1 (6 bases). Material for sequencing was PBMCs or T cells enriched from blood (not recorded which). This CDR3 is CASSQAGEIMNTEAFF. CDR3 sequence (DNA): TGTGCCAGCAGCCAGGCAGGGGAAATTATGAACACTGAAGCTTTCTTT.